The 22 T cell receptor beta chains below come from one sample, sequenced in a study of cytomegalovirus exposure and HLA in healthy donors. Assay used: immunoSEQ multiplex PCR; TCRdb lists only in-frame clones, some missing. Here the sample spans fewer than 140,000 clones, 88% being singletons. The sample comprised PBMCs. All receptors come from a young woman in good health and CMV-seropositive.

V is TRBV7-8 and J is TRBJ1-6; D is possibly TRBD1 (6 bases). CDR3 size: 13 residues. V was trimmed by 1 base and J by 9 bases, leaving 7 bases between them. The germline CDR1 and CDR2 sequences are SGHVS and FQNEAQ. In DNA form, the CDR3 reads TGTGCCAGCAGCTTAGGGACAGTTTCACCCCTCCACTTT. Its translation: CASSLGTVSPLHF.

The sample holds a few counts of this clone. This chain joins TRBV19 and TRBJ1-5; 10 nucleotides line up with TRBD1. Germline CDR1 LNHDA, CDR2 SQIVND (reference sequence). The V and J ends lost 9 bases and 2 bases, in that order; junction bases with no gene match: 10. This CDR3 has 16 residues. The CDR3 is CASGTGAPWGNQPQHF. The DNA of the CDR3 is TGTGCCAGCGGGACAGGGGCGCCGTGGGGCAATCAGCCCCAGCATTTT. Combining the CDR3 with reference TRBV19 and TRBJ1-5 gives the whole variable domain DGGITQSPKYLFRKEGQNVTLSCEQNLNHDAMYWYRQDPGQGLRLIYYSQIVNDFQKGDIAEGYSVSREKKESFPLTVTSAQKNPTAFYLCASGTGAPWGNQPQHFGDGTRLSIL.

The chain joins TRBV27 to TRBJ1-1, with TRBD1 identical over 9 bases. This CDR3 spans 15 amino acids. The V and J ends lost 8 bases and 9 bases, in that order; junction bases with no gene match: 16. Germline V gene sequence: CDR1 MNHEY, CDR2 SMNVEV (reference sequence). CDR3 in DNA: TGTGCCAGCTATCCCGGGACAGGGCTAGGAATACAAGCTTTCTTT. It codes for CASYPGTGLGIQAFF.

The chain is built from TRBV28 and TRBJ1-4; D possibly corresponds to TRBD1 (5 bases). In germline, CDR1 is MDHEN, CDR2 SYDVKM. The CDR3 runs 15 residues. V was trimmed by 4 bases and J by 4 bases, leaving 13 bases between them. CDR3 in DNA: TGTGCCAGCAGTTCCCGGGGGGTGGGTAATGAAAAACTGTTTTTT. Translation gives CASSSRGVGNEKLFF.

The V and J genes are TRBV28 and TRBJ1-4; no clear D gene. The V gene's germline CDR1 is MDHEN and CDR2 SYDVKM. V lost 4 bases and J 3 bases, leaving 15 bases between the germline ends. This CDR3 region has 16 residues. The CDR3 DNA is TGTGCCAGCAGTTCAGTTTTGCAGCGCCCTAATGAAAAACTGTTTTTT. Amino acids: CASSSVLQRPNEKLFF.

This sequence joins TRBV4-1 and TRBJ1-4; D is undetermined. Trimming stripped 5 bases from V and 6 bases from J, with 16 bases between. In germline, CDR1 is MGHRA, CDR2 YSYEKL. There are 15 residues in the CDR3. CDR3 protein: CASSSRGEEDEKLFF. CDR3 sequence (DNA): TGCGCCAGCAGCTCCCGTGGGGAGGAAGATGAAAAACTGTTTTTT.

This chain joins TRBV15 and TRBJ1-4; TRBD1 agrees at 9 bases. CDR3 length equals 15 residues. V was clipped by 5 bases and J by 4 bases; unmatched bases: 5. Germline V gives CDR1 LNHNV, CDR2 YYDKDF (reference sequence). Written as DNA, the CDR3 is TGTGCCACCAGCGGACCGGGACAGGGTAATGAAAAACTGTTTTTT. As protein: CATSGPGQGNEKLFF.

The chain combines TRBV7-2 with TRBJ2-5, with 8 bases matching TRBD2. With V trimmed by 1 base and J by 4 bases, 8 bases remained unmatched. CDR1 is SGHTA, CDR2 FQGNSA, per germline. The CDR3 runs to 16 residues. The CDR3 sequence is CASSLVTGTRGETQYF. The CDR3 DNA follows: TGTGCCAGCAGCTTAGTCACCGGGACTAGAGGAGAGACCCAGTACTTC.

This rearrangement joins TRBV28 to TRBJ1-5; D ambiguous. CDR1 is MDHEN and CDR2 is SYDVKM in the germline V gene. Trimming took off 2 bases at V and 0 bases at J, with 14 bases between the two ends. The CDR3 runs 17 residues. The CDR3 nucleotides are TGTGCCAGCAGTTTACGCTTTCGGGTGCATAGCAATCAGCCCCAGCATTTT. Its translation is CASSLRFRVHSNQPQHF.

J is TRBJ1-1 and V is TRBV6-1; D may be TRBD1 (5 bases). Trimming removed 8 bases from V and 0 bases from J, with 10 bases in between. Germline assignment: CDR1 MNHNS and CDR2 SASEGT. The CDR3 covers 13 residues. The DNA of the CDR3 is TGTGCCAGCGGGGCGTTAGTGAACACTGAAGCTTTCTTT. Encoded protein: CASGALVNTEAFF.

The rearrangement uses TRBV19 and TRBJ1-2; D perhaps matches TRBD1 (5 bases). The V gene lost 4 bases and the J gene lost 7 bases, with 22 bases spanning the gap. The CDR3 has 16 residues. The V gene's germline CDR1 is LNHDA and CDR2 SQIVND (reference sequence). CDR3 sequence (DNA): TGTGCCAGTAGTAACCCGTGGCGGCAGGGATTGTCTGGCTACACCTTC. Its translation is CASSNPWRQGLSGYTF. The full variable domain, rest sourced from reference TRBV19 and TRBJ1-2, is DGGITQSPKYLFRKEGQNVTLSCEQNLNHDAMYWYRQDPGQGLRLIYYSQIVNDFQKGDIAEGYSVSREKKESFPLTVTSAQKNPTAFYLCASSNPWRQGLSGYTFGSGTRLTVV.

This chain joins TRBV6-5 and TRBJ2-2; 8 bases agree with TRBD1. The CDR3 loop spans 16 amino acids. Germline CDR1 and CDR2: MNHEY and SVGAGI. V trimming: 2 bases; J trimming: 7 bases; junction bases outside the gene matches: 9. The CDR3, as DNA: TGTGCCAGCAGTTACCAGACAGGGGCGGTAGACGGGGAGCTGTTTTTT. This codes for CASSYQTGAVDGELFF.

The chain combines TRBV9 with TRBJ1-6; D possibly corresponds to TRBD1 (5 bases). Germline V gene lookup returns CDR1 SGDLS and CDR2 YYNGEE. With 7 bases removed from V and 5 bases from J, the gap between germline ends came to 19 bases. CDR3 length: 16 amino acids. The CDR3 region has the DNA TGTGCCAGCCAGTCGGGGGGTCCCAATAATAATTCACCCCTCCACTTT. Translated, it gives CASQSGGPNNNSPLHF.

Notes on this clone: Lacking the conserved final phenylalanine or tryptophan, this CDR3 likely reflects a read error. Because the CDR3's place on the DNA is in doubt, the DNA is left out and the CDR3 is given as listed by TCRdb. The V and J genes are TRBV28 and TRBJ2-7; TRBD2 is taken as the D call from the table, unchecked against the DNA. The length of the CDR3 is 14 amino acids, counting both ends. In germline, CDR1 is MDHEN, CDR2 SYDVKM. CDR3: CASSLTGSGGPLRI.

The rearrangement uses TRBV6-1 and TRBJ2-7; tentatively, D is TRBD1 (5 bases). Germline V gene data show CDR1 as MNHNS and CDR2 as SASEGT. The CDR3 has 13 residues. V was trimmed by 10 bases and J by 0 bases, leaving 13 bases between them. CDR3 residues: CATRPGSSYEQYF. The CDR3 DNA reads as TGTGCCACCCGGCCAGGGTCCTCCTACGAGCAGTACTTC.

The CDR3 coding sequence is TGCGCCAGCAGCGATCTAGTGGGATTCGGGGGGGCGGTCACCGGGGAGCTGTTTTTT. It specifies CASSDLVGFGGAVTGELFF. The rearrangement uses TRBV4-3 and TRBJ2-2, with TRBD2 matching over 8 bases. The germline V gene has CDR1 LGHNA and CDR2 YSLEER. With V trimmed by 5 bases and J by 4 bases, 18 bases remained unmatched. This CDR3 spans 19 amino acids.

In its sample, this clone was seen once. The gene calls are TRBV9 and TRBJ1-4, with TRBD1 as a possible D gene (5 bases). Per germline, CDR1 SGDLS and CDR2 YYNGEE. Trimming stripped 0 bases from V and 6 bases from J, with 9 bases between. CDR3 length: 14 residues. CDR3 region: CASSVGRRDEKLFF. The CDR3 DNA follows: TGTGCCAGCAGCGTAGGTCGCAGGGATGAAAAACTGTTTTTT. Full variable domain (missing parts from reference TRBV9 and TRBJ1-4): DSGVTQTPKHLITATGQRVTLRCSPRSGDLSVYWYQQSLDQGLQFLIQYYNGEERAKGNILERFSAQQFPDLHSELNLSSLELGDSALYFCASSVGRRDEKLFFGSGTQLSVL.

CDR3 DNA: TGTGCCAGCAGCCCAATGGGCAATGGCTACACCTTC. This translates into CASSPMGNGYTF. This sequence joins TRBV7-9 and TRBJ1-2, with D unclear. Germline values: CDR1 SEHNR, CDR2 FQNEAQ (reference sequence). CDR3 length: 12 residues. Trimming cost V 5 bases and J 6 bases, with 10 bases left between them.

This clone was picked up one time. The chain carries TRBV7-8 and TRBJ1-2; 9 bases line up with TRBD1. The CDR3 extends over 15 amino acids. The J segment lost 6 bases and the V segment lost 5 bases, leaving 10 bases of the junction unmatched. The germline V gene encodes CDR1 SGHVS and CDR2 FQNEAQ. CDR3: CASSPRRDRVHGYTF. In DNA, the CDR3 is TGTGCCAGCAGCCCGAGGAGGGACAGGGTCCATGGCTACACCTTC.

This chain connects TRBV5-1 to TRBJ1-4; 8 positions match TRBD1. Germline CDR1 SGHRS, CDR2 YFSETQ. The length of the CDR3 is 14 residues. J was trimmed by 5 bases and V by 4 bases; bases with no gene match: 4. CDR3 residues: CASSPGTGNEKLFF. CDR3 bases: TGCGCCAGCAGCCCCGGGACAGGCAATGAAAAACTGTTTTTT.

The V call is TRBV6-1, the J call TRBJ1-6; D perhaps matches TRBD1 (5 bases). V was clipped by 2 bases and J by 0 bases, with 8 bases between them. The CDR3 extends over 16 amino acids. Looked up from germline, CDR1 is MNHNS and CDR2 is SASEGT. The CDR3 bases are TGTGCCAGCAGTGAATCCAGGGCCTCCTATAATTCACCCCTCCACTTT. It yields the protein CASSESRASYNSPLHF.

This clone was seen more than once but under ten times. The V gene is TRBV11-2, the J gene TRBJ1-5, with 9 bases aligning to TRBD1. The CDR3 contains 18 residues. With 1 base clipped from V and 2 bases from J, the junction kept 9 bases outside the gene matches. Germline V gives CDR1 SGHAT, CDR2 FQNNGV. The CDR3 DNA reads as TGTGCCAGCAGCTTAGGTGGGGGACAGGGCCGGGGCAATCAGCCCCAGCATTTT. Its translation: CASSLGGGQGRGNQPQHF.